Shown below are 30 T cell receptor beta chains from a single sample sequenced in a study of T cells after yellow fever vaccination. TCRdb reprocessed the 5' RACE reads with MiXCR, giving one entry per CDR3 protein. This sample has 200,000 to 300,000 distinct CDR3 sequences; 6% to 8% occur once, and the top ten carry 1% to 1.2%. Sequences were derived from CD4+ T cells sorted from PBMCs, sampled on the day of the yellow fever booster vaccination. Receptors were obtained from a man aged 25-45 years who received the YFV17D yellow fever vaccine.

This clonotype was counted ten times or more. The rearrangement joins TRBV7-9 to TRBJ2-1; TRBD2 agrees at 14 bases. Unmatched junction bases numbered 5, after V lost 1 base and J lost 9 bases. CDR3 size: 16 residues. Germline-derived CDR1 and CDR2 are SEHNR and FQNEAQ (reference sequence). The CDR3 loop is CASSLEWGTSGSEQFF. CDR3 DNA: TGTGCCAGCAGCTTAGAATGGGGGACTAGCGGGAGTGAGCAGTTCTTC.

CDR3 nucleotide sequence: TGTGCCAGCTCACCTTGGCAGGGGGTTGGCAATGAGCAGTTCTTC. Translation: CASSPWQGVGNEQFF. V usage is TRBV18 and J usage is TRBJ2-1; TRBD1 aligns across 7 bases. The CDR3 extends over 15 amino acids. J was trimmed by 6 bases and V by 3 bases; bases with no gene match: 8. Germline-derived CDR1 and CDR2 are KGHSH and LQKENI.

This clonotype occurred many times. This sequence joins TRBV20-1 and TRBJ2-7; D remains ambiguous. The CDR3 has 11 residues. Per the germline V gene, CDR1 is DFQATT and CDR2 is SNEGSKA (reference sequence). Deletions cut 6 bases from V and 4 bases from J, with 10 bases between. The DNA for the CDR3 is TGCAGTGCACGGGCGCTGTACGAGCAGTACTTC. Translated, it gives CSARALYEQYF.

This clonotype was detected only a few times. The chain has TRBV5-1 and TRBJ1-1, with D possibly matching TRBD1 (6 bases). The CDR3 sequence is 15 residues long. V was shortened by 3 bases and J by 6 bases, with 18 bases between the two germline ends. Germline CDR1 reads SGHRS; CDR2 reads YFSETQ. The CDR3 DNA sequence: TGCGCCAGCAGCTGGGGGGCAACAGGGCAGCCTGAAGCTTTCTTT. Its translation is CASSWGATGQPEAFF.

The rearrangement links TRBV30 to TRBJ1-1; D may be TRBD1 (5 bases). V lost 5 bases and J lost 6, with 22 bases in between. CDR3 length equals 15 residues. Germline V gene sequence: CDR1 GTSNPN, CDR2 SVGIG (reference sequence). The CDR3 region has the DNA TGTGCCTGGTCGGATGGGGGGTATCCCCATGCTGAAGCTTTCTTT. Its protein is CAWSDGGYPHAEAFF.

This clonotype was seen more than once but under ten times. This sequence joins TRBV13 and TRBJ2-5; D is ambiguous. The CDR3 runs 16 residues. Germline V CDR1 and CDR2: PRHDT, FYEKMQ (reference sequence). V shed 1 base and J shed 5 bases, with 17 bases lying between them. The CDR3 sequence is CASSLVPPRVGETQYF. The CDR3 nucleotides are TGTGCCAGCAGCTTAGTCCCGCCCCGGGTCGGGGAGACCCAGTACTTC.

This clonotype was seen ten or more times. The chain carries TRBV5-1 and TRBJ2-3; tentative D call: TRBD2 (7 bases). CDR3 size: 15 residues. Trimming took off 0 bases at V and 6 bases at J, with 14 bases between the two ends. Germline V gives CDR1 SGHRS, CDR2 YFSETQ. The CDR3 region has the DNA TGCGCCAGCAGCTTGGAAGGGAGGGGGTCGGATACGCAGTATTTT. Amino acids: CASSLEGRGSDTQYF.

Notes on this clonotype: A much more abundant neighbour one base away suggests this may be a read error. In DNA form, the CDR3 reads TGTGCCAGCGGCCTTCACGGGAGGGATACGCAGTATTTT. Translation gives CASGLHGRDTQYF. The genes are TRBV7-2 and TRBJ2-3, with TRBD2 matching over 7 bases. CDR3 length: 13 amino acids. Per germline, CDR1 SGHTA and CDR2 FQGNSA. With V trimmed by 8 bases and J by 6 bases, 8 bases remained unmatched. The full variable domain, with the rest looked up from reference TRBV7-2 and TRBJ2-3, is GAGVSQSPSNKVTEKGKDVELRCDPISGHTALYWYRQSLGQGLEFLIYFQGNSAPDKSGLPSDRFSAERTGGSVSTLTIQRTQQEDSAVYLCASGLHGRDTQYFGPGTRLTVL.

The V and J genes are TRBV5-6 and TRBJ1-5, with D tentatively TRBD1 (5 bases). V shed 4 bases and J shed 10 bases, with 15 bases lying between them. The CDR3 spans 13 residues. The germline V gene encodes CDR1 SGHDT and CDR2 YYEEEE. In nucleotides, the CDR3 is TGTGCCAGCAGCACCGGGACGGTCCAACCCCAGCATTTT. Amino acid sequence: CASSTGTVQPQHF.

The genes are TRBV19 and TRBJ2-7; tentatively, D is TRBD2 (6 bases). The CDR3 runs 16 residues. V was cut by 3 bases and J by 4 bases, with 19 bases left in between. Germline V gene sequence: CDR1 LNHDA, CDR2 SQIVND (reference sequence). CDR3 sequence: CASSIAPDKGRYEQYF. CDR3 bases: TGTGCCAGTAGTATCGCCCCGGATAAAGGGAGGTACGAGCAGTACTTC. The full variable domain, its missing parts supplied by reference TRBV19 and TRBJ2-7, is DGGITQSPKYLFRKEGQNVTLSCEQNLNHDAMYWYRQDPGQGLRLIYYSQIVNDFQKGDIAEGYSVSREKKESFPLTVTSAQKNPTAFYLCASSIAPDKGRYEQYFGPGTRLTVT.

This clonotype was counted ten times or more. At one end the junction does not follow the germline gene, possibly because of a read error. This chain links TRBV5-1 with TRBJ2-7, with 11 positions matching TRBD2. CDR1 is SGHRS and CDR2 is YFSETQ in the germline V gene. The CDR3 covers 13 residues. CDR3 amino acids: CASGFLAGGEQYF. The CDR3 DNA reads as TGCGCCAGCGGCTTTCTAGCGGGAGGCGAGCAGTACTTC.

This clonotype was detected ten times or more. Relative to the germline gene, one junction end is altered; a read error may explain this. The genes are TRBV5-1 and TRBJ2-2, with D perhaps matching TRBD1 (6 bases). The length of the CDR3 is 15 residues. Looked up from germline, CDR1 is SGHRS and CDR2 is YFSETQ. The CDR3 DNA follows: TGCGCCACCAGCCCAGGGACACTCTACACCGGGGAGCTGTTTTTT. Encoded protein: CATSPGTLYTGELFF.

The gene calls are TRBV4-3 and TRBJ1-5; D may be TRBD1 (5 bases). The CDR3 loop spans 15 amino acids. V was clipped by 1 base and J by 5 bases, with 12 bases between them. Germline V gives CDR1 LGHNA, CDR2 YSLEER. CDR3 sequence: CASSQAFGAYQPQHF. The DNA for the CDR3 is TGCGCCAGCAGCCAAGCTTTCGGGGCGTATCAGCCCCAGCATTTT.

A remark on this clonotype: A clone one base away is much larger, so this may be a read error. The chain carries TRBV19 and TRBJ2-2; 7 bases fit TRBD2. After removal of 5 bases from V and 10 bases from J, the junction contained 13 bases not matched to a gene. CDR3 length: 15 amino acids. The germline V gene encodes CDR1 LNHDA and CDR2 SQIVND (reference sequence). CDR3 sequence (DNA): TGTGCCAGTAGTCCACGGACTAGGCGGGAGTTGGAGCTGTTTTTT. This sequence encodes CASSPRTRRELELFF.

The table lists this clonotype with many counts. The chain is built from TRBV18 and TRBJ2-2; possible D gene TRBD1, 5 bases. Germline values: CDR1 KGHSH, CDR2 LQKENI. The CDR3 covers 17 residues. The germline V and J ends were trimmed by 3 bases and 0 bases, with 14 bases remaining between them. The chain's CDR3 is CASSPLRGISNTGELFF. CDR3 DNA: TGTGCCAGCTCACCTTTAAGGGGAATATCGAACACCGGGGAGCTGTTTTTT.

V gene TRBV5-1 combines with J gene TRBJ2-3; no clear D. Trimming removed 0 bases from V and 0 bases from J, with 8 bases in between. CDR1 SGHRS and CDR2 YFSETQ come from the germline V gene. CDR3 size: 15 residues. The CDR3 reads CASSLDWQSTDTQYF. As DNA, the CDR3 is TGCGCCAGCAGCTTGGACTGGCAGAGCACAGATACGCAGTATTTT.

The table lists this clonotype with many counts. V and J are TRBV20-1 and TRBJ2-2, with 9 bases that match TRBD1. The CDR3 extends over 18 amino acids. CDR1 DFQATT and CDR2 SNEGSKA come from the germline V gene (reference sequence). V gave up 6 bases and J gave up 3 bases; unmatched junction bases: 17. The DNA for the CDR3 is TGCAGTGCCACGATTACCGCTCCCGGGACAGGGTACACCGGGGAGCTGTTTTTT. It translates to CSATITAPGTGYTGELFF.

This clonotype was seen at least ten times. CDR3 amino acids: CASSSHQTAGLTSYTF. CDR3 DNA sequence: TGTGCCAGCAGTTCTCACCAGACAGCCGGCTTGACTAGCTACACCTTC. The chain is built from TRBV6-5 and TRBJ1-2; the D gene is possibly TRBD1 (5 bases). Germline lookup yields CDR1 MNHEY and CDR2 SVGAGI. The CDR3 contains 16 residues. V was cut by 4 bases and J by 9 bases, with 24 bases left in between.

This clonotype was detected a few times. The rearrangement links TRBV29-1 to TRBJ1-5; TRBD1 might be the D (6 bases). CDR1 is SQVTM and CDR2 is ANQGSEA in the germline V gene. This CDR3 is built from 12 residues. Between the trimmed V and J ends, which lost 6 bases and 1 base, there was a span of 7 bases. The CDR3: CSVQGSNQPQHF. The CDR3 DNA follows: TGCAGCGTACAGGGAAGCAATCAGCCCCAGCATTTT.

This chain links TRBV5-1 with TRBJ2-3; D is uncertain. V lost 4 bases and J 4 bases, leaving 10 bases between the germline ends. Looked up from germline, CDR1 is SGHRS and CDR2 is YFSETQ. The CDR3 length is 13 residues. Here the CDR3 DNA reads TGCGCCAGCAGCGATTTACTGGCAGATACGCAGTATTTT. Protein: CASSDLLADTQYF.

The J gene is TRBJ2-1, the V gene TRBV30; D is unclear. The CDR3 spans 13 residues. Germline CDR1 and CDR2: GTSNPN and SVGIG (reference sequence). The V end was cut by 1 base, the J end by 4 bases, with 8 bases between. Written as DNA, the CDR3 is TGTGCCTGGAGTGGGTCTGGGTACAATGAGCAGTTCTTC. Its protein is CAWSGSGYNEQFF.

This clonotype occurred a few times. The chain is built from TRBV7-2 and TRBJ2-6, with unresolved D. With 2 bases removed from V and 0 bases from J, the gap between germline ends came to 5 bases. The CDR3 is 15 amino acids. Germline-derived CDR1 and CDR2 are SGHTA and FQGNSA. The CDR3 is CASSLRVSGANVLTF. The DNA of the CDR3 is TGTGCCAGCAGCTTACGGGTCTCTGGGGCCAACGTCCTGACTTTC.

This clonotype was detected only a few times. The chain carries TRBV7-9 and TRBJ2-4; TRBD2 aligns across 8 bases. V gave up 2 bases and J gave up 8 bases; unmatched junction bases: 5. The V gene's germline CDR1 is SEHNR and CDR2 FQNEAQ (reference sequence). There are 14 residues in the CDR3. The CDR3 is CASSLTPGGDIQYF. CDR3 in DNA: TGTGCCAGCAGCTTAACCCCGGGAGGGGACATTCAGTACTTC.

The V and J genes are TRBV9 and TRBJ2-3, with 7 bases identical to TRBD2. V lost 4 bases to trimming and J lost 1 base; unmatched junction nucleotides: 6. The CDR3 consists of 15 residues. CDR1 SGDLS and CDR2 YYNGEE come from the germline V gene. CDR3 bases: TGTGCCAGCAGCTTGAGCGGGATGGGCACAGATACGCAGTATTTT. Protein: CASSLSGMGTDTQYF. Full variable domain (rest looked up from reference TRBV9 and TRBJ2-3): DSGVTQTPKHLITATGQRVTLRCSPRSGDLSVYWYQQSLDQGLQFLIQYYNGEERAKGNILERFSAQQFPDLHSELNLSSLELGDSALYFCASSLSGMGTDTQYFGPGTRLTVL.

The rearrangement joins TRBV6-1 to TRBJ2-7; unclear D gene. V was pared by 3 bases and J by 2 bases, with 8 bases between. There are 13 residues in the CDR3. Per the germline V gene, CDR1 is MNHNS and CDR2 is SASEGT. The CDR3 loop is CASSESSAYEQYF. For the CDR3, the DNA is TGTGCCAGCAGTGAGTCAAGCGCCTACGAGCAGTACTTC.

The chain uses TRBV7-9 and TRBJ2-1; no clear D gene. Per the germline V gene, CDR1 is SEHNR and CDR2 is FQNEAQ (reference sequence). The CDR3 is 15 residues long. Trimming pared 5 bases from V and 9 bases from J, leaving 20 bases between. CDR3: CASSAGGQVFSEQFF. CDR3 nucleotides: TGTGCCAGCAGCGCCGGCGGCCAAGTTTTTAGTGAGCAGTTCTTC.

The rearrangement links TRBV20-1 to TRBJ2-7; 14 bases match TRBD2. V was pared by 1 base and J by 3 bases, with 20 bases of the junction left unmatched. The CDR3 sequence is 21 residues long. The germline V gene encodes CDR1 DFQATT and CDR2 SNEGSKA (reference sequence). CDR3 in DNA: TGCAGTGCTAGAGTAAGGACAGGACCTGTTGCCGGACTAGCGGGAGGCTACGAGCAGTACTTC. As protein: CSARVRTGPVAGLAGGYEQYF.

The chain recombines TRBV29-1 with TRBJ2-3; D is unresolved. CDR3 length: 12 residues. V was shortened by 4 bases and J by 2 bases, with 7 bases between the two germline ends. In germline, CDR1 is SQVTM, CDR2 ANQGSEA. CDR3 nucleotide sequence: TGCAGCGTTGTGACCGCCACAGATACGCAGTATTTT. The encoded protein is CSVVTATDTQYF.

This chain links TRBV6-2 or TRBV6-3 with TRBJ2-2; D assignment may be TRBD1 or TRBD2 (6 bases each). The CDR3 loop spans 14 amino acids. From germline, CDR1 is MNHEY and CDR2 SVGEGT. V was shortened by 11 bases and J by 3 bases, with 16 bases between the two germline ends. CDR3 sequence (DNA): TGTGCCGTCCGGGGGCAGGGACACACCGGGGAGCTGTTTTTT. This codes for CAVRGQGHTGELFF.

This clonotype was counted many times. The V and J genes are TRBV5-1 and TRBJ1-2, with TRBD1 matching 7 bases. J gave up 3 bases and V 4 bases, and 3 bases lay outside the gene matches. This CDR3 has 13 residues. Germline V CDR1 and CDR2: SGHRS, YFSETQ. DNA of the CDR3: TGCGCCAGCAGCCAAACAGGGGACTATGGCTACACCTTC. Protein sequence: CASSQTGDYGYTF.